This T cell receptor (beta chain) was captured in a study of blood T cell repertoires in COVID-19. About the research overall: There were acute and convalescent COVID-19 samples, and they came from the United States, Italy and Spain.

Looked up from germline, CDR1 is SGHRS and CDR2 is YFSETQ. V lost 4 bases and J lost 9, with 22 bases in between. CDR3 length: 15 amino acids. Original analysis: It was from reference gene primer amplification that nucleated cell counts were estimated. Data came from immunoSEQ multiplex PCR; TCRdb stores just in-frame clones and leaves some out. D and trimming come from the DNA, and the V and J calls and clone size come from that table. Of about 68,000 clones in the sample, roughly nine tenths were seen once. The TCR originated in a man in his fifties or sixties with active COVID-19. This chain uses TRBV5-1 with TRBJ1-1; D remains unclear. Source material: peripheral blood. The CDR3 DNA follows: TGCGCCAGCAGCACACGAAACTCTCAGGTCGAACAAGCTTTCTTT. Translating it yields CASSTRNSQVEQAFF.